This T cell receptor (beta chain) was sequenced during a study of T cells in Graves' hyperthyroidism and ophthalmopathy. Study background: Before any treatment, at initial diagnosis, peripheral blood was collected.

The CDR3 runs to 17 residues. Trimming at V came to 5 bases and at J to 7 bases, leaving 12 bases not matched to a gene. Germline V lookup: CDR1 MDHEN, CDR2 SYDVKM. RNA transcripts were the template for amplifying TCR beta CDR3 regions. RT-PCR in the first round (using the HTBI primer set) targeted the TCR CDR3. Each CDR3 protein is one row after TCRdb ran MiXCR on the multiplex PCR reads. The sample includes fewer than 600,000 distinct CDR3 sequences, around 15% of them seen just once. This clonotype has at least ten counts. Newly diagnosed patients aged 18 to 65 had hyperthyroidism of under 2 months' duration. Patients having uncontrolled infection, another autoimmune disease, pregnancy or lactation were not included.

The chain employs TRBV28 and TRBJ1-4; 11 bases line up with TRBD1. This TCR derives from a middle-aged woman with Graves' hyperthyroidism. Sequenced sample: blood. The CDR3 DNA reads TGTGCCAGCAGTACAACCCGGGACAGGGGGAGGAGTGAAAAACTGTTTTTT. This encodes CASSTTRDRGRSEKLFF.